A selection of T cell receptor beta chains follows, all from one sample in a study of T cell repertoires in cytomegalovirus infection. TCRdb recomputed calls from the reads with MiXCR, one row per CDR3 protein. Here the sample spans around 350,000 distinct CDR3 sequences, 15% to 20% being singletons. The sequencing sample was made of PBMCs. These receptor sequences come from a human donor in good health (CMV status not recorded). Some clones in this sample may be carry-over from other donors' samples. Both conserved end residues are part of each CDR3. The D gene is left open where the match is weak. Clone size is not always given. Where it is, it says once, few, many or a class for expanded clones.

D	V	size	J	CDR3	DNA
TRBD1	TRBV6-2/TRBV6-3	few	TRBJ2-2	CASSGTGPGELFF	TGTGCCAGCAGCGGGACAGGGCCCGGGGAGCTGTTTTTT
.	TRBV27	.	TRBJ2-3	CASEEGDTQYF	TGTGCCAGCGAGGAGGGAGATACGCAGTATTTT
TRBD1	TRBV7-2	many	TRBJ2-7	CASRVGTGSAYEQYF	TGTGCCAGCAGGGTGGGGACAGGGTCTGCCTACGAGCAGTACTTC
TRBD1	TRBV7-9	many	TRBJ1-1	CASSSGQETRRVFF	TGTGCCAGCAGCTCCGGACAGGAGACGCGGCGTGTCTTCTTT
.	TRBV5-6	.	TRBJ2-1	CASSLPGPYNEQFF	TGTGCCAGCAGCTTACCAGGTCCCTACAATGAGCAGTTCTTC
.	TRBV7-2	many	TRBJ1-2	CASSLVWAQDNYGYTF	TGTGCCAGCAGCTTAGTCTGGGCCCAAGATAACTATGGCTACACCTTC
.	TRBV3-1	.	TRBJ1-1	CASSPKTQGDTEAFF	TGTGCCAGCAGCCCAAAAACCCAAGGGGACACTGAAGCTTTCTTT
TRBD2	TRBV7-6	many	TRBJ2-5	CASSLDPGLAGGYQETQYF	TGTGCCAGCAGCTTAGACCCGGGACTAGCGGGGGGGTACCAAGAGACCCAGTACTTC
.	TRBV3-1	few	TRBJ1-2	CASSQVMLGAGGYTF	TGTGCCAGCAGCCAAGTAATGCTGGGGGCGGGCGGCTACACCTTC
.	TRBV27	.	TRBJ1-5	CASSLLKDQPQHF	TGTGCCAGCAGTTTGTTGAAGGATCAGCCCCAGCATTTT
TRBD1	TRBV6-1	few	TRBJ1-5	CATATGTDQPQHF	TGTGCCACTGCGACAGGGACGGATCAGCCCCAGCATTTT
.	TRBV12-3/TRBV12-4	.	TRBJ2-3	CASSLGLRRGMRDTQYF	TGTGCCAGCAGTTTGGGGCTCCGTCGAGGGATGAGGGATACGCAGTATTTT
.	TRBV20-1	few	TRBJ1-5	CSAQPGLNQPQHF	TGCAGTGCCCAACCCGGCCTCAATCAGCCCCAGCATTTT
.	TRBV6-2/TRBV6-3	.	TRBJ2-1	CASSFYGGDSMYNEQFF	TGTGCCAGCAGCTTCTACGGAGGGGACAGTATGTACAATGAGCAGTTCTTC
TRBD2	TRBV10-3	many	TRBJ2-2	CAISDSGPGLADTGELFF	TGTGCCATCAGTGACTCTGGACCGGGACTAGCGGACACCGGGGAGCTGTTTTTT
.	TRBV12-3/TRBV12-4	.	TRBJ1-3	CASSLTEASGNTIYF	TGTGCCAGCAGTTTGACAGAAGCCTCTGGAAACACCATATATTTT
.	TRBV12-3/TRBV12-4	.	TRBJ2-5	CASSLRPEETQYF	TGTGCCAGCAGTTTGCGCCCAGAGGAGACCCAGTACTTC
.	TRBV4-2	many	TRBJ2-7	CASSQVGAGSYEQYF	TGTGCCAGCAGCCAAGTGGGGGCTGGCTCCTACGAGCAGTACTTC
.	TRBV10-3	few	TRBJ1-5	CAISDRVHQPQHF	TGTGCCATCAGTGACAGGGTTCACCAGCCCCAGCATTTT
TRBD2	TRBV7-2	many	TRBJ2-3	CASSSSGATDTQYF	TGTGCCAGCAGCAGTAGCGGGGCAACAGATACGCAGTATTTT
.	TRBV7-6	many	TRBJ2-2	CASSRPNTGELFF	TGTGCCAGCAGCCGACCGAACACCGGGGAGCTGTTTTTT
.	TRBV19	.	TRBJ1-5	CASSLRQSNQPQHF	TGTGCCAGTAGTCTCAGACAGAGCAATCAGCCCCAGCATTTT
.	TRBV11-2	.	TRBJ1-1	CASSFKREAFF	TGTGCCAGCAGCTTCAAACGGGAAGCTTTCTTT
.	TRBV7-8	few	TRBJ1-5	CASSLRSFSSDGPQHF	TGTGCCAGCAGCTTACGTTCGTTCAGCTCGGACGGGCCCCAGCATTTT
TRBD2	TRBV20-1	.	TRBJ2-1	CSATSGGKDEQFF	TGCAGTGCTACTAGCGGGGGTAAAGATGAGCAGTTCTTC
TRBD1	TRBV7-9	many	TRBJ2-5	CASRKGQGYQETQYF	TGTGCCAGCAGGAAGGGACAGGGGTACCAAGAGACCCAGTACTTC
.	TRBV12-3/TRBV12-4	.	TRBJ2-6	CAVGRGQVFSGANVLTF	TGTGCCGTTGGGAGGGGACAGGTCTTCTCTGGGGCCAACGTCCTGACTTTC
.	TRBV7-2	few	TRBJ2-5	CASSLGAETQYF	TGTGCCAGCAGCTTGGGTGCAGAGACCCAGTACTTC